Listed below are T cell receptor beta chains from one sample, sequenced in a study of T cells in Graves' hyperthyroidism and ophthalmopathy. TCRdb re-called the multiplex PCR reads through MiXCR, storing one row per CDR3 protein. The sample comprises around 300,000 distinct CDR3 sequences, 13% to 15% of which are singletons, and 30% rests with the top ten. The specimen sequenced was blood. These receptors were collected from a woman in her forties or fifties with Graves' hyperthyroidism that later progressed to Graves' ophthalmopathy. The CDR3 runs from the conserved cysteine through the conserved F or W. A D gene is named only where the DNA matches it firmly. Clone sizes are given selectively: once, few, many, or a class where the clone is expanded.

v_gene: TRBV6-1
abundance: many
d_gene: NA
j_gene: TRBJ1-1
CDR3nt: TGTGCCAGCTGGGGGCCTACATGGACTGAAGCTTTCTTT
CDR3aa: CASWGPTWTEAFF

v_gene: TRBV5-1
abundance: many
d_gene: TRBD1
j_gene: TRBJ2-1
CDR3nt: TGCGCCAGCAGTACGGGACAGGGGTTGGATGAGCAGTTCTTC
CDR3aa: CASSTGQGLDEQFF

v_gene: TRBV9
abundance: NA
d_gene: NA
j_gene: TRBJ2-3
CDR3nt: TGTGCCAGCAGCGTTTCTCACACAGATACGCAGTATTTT
CDR3aa: CASSVSHTDTQYF

v_gene: TRBV30
abundance: NA
d_gene: NA
j_gene: TRBJ1-5
CDR3nt: TGTGCCTGGACCCCCGGGACCCTTAGCAATCAGCCCCAGCATTTT
CDR3aa: CAWTPGTLSNQPQHF

v_gene: TRBV9
abundance: NA
d_gene: TRBD2
j_gene: TRBJ2-1
CDR3nt: TGTGCCAGCAGCGCCTACCGGGACTACTATTACAATGAGCAGTTCTTC
CDR3aa: CASSAYRDYYYNEQFF

v_gene: TRBV25-1
abundance: many
d_gene: NA
j_gene: TRBJ2-7
CDR3nt: TGTGCCAGCAGTGAATTAGTAGGGGAGCAGTACTTC
CDR3aa: CASSELVGEQYF

v_gene: TRBV7-9
abundance: few
d_gene: NA
j_gene: TRBJ1-2
CDR3nt: TGTGCCAGCAGCTTTAACGTCTATGGCTACACCTTC
CDR3aa: CASSFNVYGYTF

v_gene: TRBV6-1
abundance: many
d_gene: NA
j_gene: TRBJ2-1
CDR3nt: TGTGCCAGCAGCCTGACTAGTTGGGGGAATGAGCAGTTCTTC
CDR3aa: CASSLTSWGNEQFF

v_gene: TRBV27
abundance: many
d_gene: NA
j_gene: TRBJ2-1
CDR3nt: TGTGCCAGCAGTTTCACTCGGAGCTCCTACAATGAGCAGTTCTTC
CDR3aa: CASSFTRSSYNEQFF

v_gene: TRBV20-1
abundance: NA
d_gene: TRBD2
j_gene: TRBJ2-3
CDR3nt: TGCAGTGCTGAGACTAGCGGGAGCCCAGATACGCAGTATTTT
CDR3aa: CSAETSGSPDTQYF

v_gene: TRBV4-1
abundance: few
d_gene: NA
j_gene: TRBJ1-5
CDR3nt: TGCGCCAGCAGCCAAGATAGTCGCGGGACCGGAGGGCAGCCCCAGCATTTT
CDR3aa: CASSQDSRGTGGQPQHF

v_gene: TRBV3-1
abundance: few
d_gene: TRBD1
j_gene: TRBJ2-5
CDR3nt: TGTGCCAGCAGCCAGGGGGACAGGGACAGGCCCCTTTACTTC
CDR3aa: CASSQGDRDRPLYF

v_gene: TRBV29-1
abundance: many
d_gene: NA
j_gene: TRBJ2-5
CDR3nt: TGCAGCGCGGAACCGGGACACCAAGAGACCCAGTACTTC
CDR3aa: CSAEPGHQETQYF

v_gene: TRBV4-1
abundance: few
d_gene: NA
j_gene: TRBJ2-5
CDR3nt: TGCGCCAGCAGCCAAGAATACAGCGAGACCCAGTACTTC
CDR3aa: CASSQEYSETQYF

v_gene: TRBV27
abundance: few
d_gene: NA
j_gene: TRBJ2-7
CDR3nt: TGTGCCAGCAGACTAAGCGGCCCCCCCTCCTACGAGCAGTACTTC
CDR3aa: CASRLSGPPSYEQYF

v_gene: TRBV5-4
abundance: many
d_gene: TRBD2
j_gene: TRBJ2-1
CDR3nt: TGTGCCAGCAGCTTTCCGGGACTAGCGGGAGAATCCTACAATGAGCAGTTCTTC
CDR3aa: CASSFPGLAGESYNEQFF

v_gene: TRBV12-3/TRBV12-4
abundance: many
d_gene: TRBD1
j_gene: TRBJ1-1
CDR3nt: TGTGCCAGCAGTTTCCAACAGGGGGCGCGAGCTTTCTTT
CDR3aa: CASSFQQGARAFF

v_gene: TRBV28
abundance: NA
d_gene: NA
j_gene: TRBJ1-2
CDR3nt: TGTGCCAGCAAGTGGGCAGGGGTGCGGTCTGGCTACACCTTC
CDR3aa: CASKWAGVRSGYTF

v_gene: TRBV2
abundance: many
d_gene: TRBD1
j_gene: TRBJ1-4
CDR3nt: TGTGCCAGCATGTCGGGACAGGCGGAAAAACTGTTTTTT
CDR3aa: CASMSGQAEKLFF

v_gene: TRBV14
abundance: few
d_gene: TRBD1
j_gene: TRBJ2-4
CDR3nt: TGTGCCAGCAGCCAGTTCGGGGACAGTAAAAACATTCAGTACTTC
CDR3aa: CASSQFGDSKNIQYF

v_gene: TRBV18
abundance: many
d_gene: NA
j_gene: TRBJ2-3
CDR3nt: TGTGCCAGCTCACCACCGGGACTCCGAGGGGGTACGCAGTATTTT
CDR3aa: CASSPPGLRGGTQYF

v_gene: TRBV5-1
abundance: NA
d_gene: NA
j_gene: TRBJ2-7
CDR3nt: TGCGCCAGCAGCTTGGTATCTATTAGCGTTAGCTCCTACGAGCAGTACTTC
CDR3aa: CASSLVSISVSSYEQYF

v_gene: TRBV28
abundance: many
d_gene: NA
j_gene: TRBJ1-4
CDR3nt: TGTGCCAGCAGTTTAGAGGGCGTTGCAACTAATGAAAAACTGTTTTTT
CDR3aa: CASSLEGVATNEKLFF

v_gene: TRBV9
abundance: few
d_gene: NA
j_gene: TRBJ2-7
CDR3nt: TGTGCCAGCAGCGTAGGGGCAGGGGTAACCTACGAGCAGTACTTC
CDR3aa: CASSVGAGVTYEQYF

v_gene: TRBV5-1
abundance: many
d_gene: TRBD1
j_gene: TRBJ2-1
CDR3nt: TGCGCCAGCAGCTCGACAGGGGGCGCTGACAATGAGCAGTTCTTC
CDR3aa: CASSSTGGADNEQFF

v_gene: TRBV12-3/TRBV12-4
abundance: many
d_gene: TRBD1
j_gene: TRBJ1-1
CDR3nt: TGTGCCAGCATCGGACAGGGCCGGGAAGCTTTCTTT
CDR3aa: CASIGQGREAFF

v_gene: TRBV7-9
abundance: many
d_gene: NA
j_gene: TRBJ2-7
CDR3nt: TGTGCCAGCAGCTCGGAGGGAGTGACACTCTACGAGCAGTACTTC
CDR3aa: CASSSEGVTLYEQYF

v_gene: TRBV7-3
abundance: many
d_gene: NA
j_gene: TRBJ2-3
CDR3nt: TGTGCCAGCAGCTATGGGAGGCCTAGTAGAGAGTGGGACACAGATACGCAGTATTTT
CDR3aa: CASSYGRPSREWDTDTQYF

v_gene: TRBV20-1
abundance: many
d_gene: NA
j_gene: TRBJ2-3
CDR3nt: TGCAGTGCTAGTGTCAGGGCTAGCACAGATACGCAGTATTTT
CDR3aa: CSASVRASTDTQYF

v_gene: TRBV20-1
abundance: few
d_gene: TRBD2
j_gene: TRBJ2-1
CDR3nt: TGCAGTGCTAGCCCCCTCCGGGTACACGGGACTAGCGGGTCTAATGAGCAGTTCTTC
CDR3aa: CSASPLRVHGTSGSNEQFF

v_gene: TRBV15
abundance: NA
d_gene: TRBD2
j_gene: TRBJ2-3
CDR3nt: TGTGCCACCAGGGGACTAGCGGGGCGCTACACAGATACGCAGTATTTT
CDR3aa: CATRGLAGRYTDTQYF

v_gene: TRBV29-1
abundance: few
d_gene: NA
j_gene: TRBJ1-5
CDR3nt: TGCAGCGTTGTAGTAGGCCCAAATCAGCCCCAGCATTTT
CDR3aa: CSVVVGPNQPQHF

v_gene: TRBV20-1
abundance: many
d_gene: NA
j_gene: TRBJ2-7
CDR3nt: TGCAGTGCTAGAGGGGCAGGGTGGCCCTACGAGCAGTACTTC
CDR3aa: CSARGAGWPYEQYF

v_gene: TRBV9
abundance: NA
d_gene: TRBD1
j_gene: TRBJ2-2
CDR3nt: TGTGCCAGCAGTCATTACAGGGGAAGGGCCGGGGAGCTGTTTTTT
CDR3aa: CASSHYRGRAGELFF

v_gene: TRBV2
abundance: many
d_gene: NA
j_gene: TRBJ2-1
CDR3nt: TGTGCCAGTCGTATCCCTACAGGGAACCAAAATGAGCAGTTCTTC
CDR3aa: CASRIPTGNQNEQFF

v_gene: TRBV2
abundance: NA
d_gene: TRBD1
j_gene: TRBJ1-6
CDR3nt: TGTGCCAGCAGTACTCCTGGGGGACAGGGACTCAATCGAAATTCACCCCTCCACTTT
CDR3aa: CASSTPGGQGLNRNSPLHF

v_gene: TRBV28
abundance: many
d_gene: NA
j_gene: TRBJ1-1
CDR3nt: TGTGCCAGCAGTCAAACGGGGTTGAACACTGAAGCTTTCTTT
CDR3aa: CASSQTGLNTEAFF

v_gene: TRBV20-1
abundance: NA
d_gene: NA
j_gene: TRBJ2-6
CDR3nt: TGCAGTGCTGCGGGACTGGGACCTGGGGCCAACGTCCTGACTTTC
CDR3aa: CSAAGLGPGANVLTF

v_gene: TRBV2
abundance: many
d_gene: NA
j_gene: TRBJ2-7
CDR3nt: TGTGCCAGCACCCATAAACCAGGGGCCGCCTACGAGCAGTACTTC
CDR3aa: CASTHKPGAAYEQYF

v_gene: TRBV20-1
abundance: many
d_gene: NA
j_gene: TRBJ2-7
CDR3nt: TGCAGTGCTAGACTGGGACGGGATTGGCAGTACTTC
CDR3aa: CSARLGRDWQYF

v_gene: TRBV20-1
abundance: many
d_gene: TRBD1
j_gene: TRBJ2-5
CDR3nt: TGCAGTGCTAGTCCAGGGGGTTACTTC
CDR3aa: CSASPGGYF

v_gene: TRBV19
abundance: few
d_gene: TRBD2
j_gene: TRBJ2-3
CDR3nt: TGTGCCAGTAGTCCACCCGGGACTAGCGGGAGTGGAGATACGCAGTATTTT
CDR3aa: CASSPPGTSGSGDTQYF

v_gene: TRBV10-2
abundance: many
d_gene: NA
j_gene: TRBJ2-7
CDR3nt: TGTGCCAGCAGCGAAAACTACGAGCAGTACTTC
CDR3aa: CASSENYEQYF

v_gene: TRBV11-2
abundance: NA
d_gene: TRBD1
j_gene: TRBJ1-3
CDR3nt: TGTGCCAGCAGCATTACTCGGGACAGCGGAAACACCATATATTTT
CDR3aa: CASSITRDSGNTIYF

v_gene: TRBV30
abundance: many
d_gene: NA
j_gene: TRBJ1-2
CDR3nt: TGTGCCTGGAGTGTACGGGGCGGGGATCGCTACACCTTC
CDR3aa: CAWSVRGGDRYTF

v_gene: TRBV3-1
abundance: many
d_gene: NA
j_gene: TRBJ1-6
CDR3nt: TGTGCCAGCAGCCAAGATTCTGGCGGAGGGAGTAATTCACCCCTCCACTTT
CDR3aa: CASSQDSGGGSNSPLHF

v_gene: TRBV3-1
abundance: many
d_gene: NA
j_gene: TRBJ2-7
CDR3nt: TGTGCCAGCAGCCAAAATCAATACGAGCAGTACTTC
CDR3aa: CASSQNQYEQYF

v_gene: TRBV28
abundance: many
d_gene: NA
j_gene: TRBJ1-5
CDR3nt: TGTGCCAGCACAGGGGCCGCTCTCAATCAGCCCCAGCATTTT
CDR3aa: CASTGAALNQPQHF

v_gene: TRBV11-2
abundance: NA
d_gene: NA
j_gene: TRBJ1-6
CDR3nt: TGTGCCAGCAGCTTAGATCAACGCTCCTATAATTCACCCCTCCACTTT
CDR3aa: CASSLDQRSYNSPLHF

v_gene: TRBV18
abundance: NA
d_gene: NA
j_gene: TRBJ1-3
CDR3nt: TGTGCCAGCTCCCAGGACGGCTCTGGAAACACCATATATTTT
CDR3aa: CASSQDGSGNTIYF

v_gene: TRBV10-2
abundance: few
d_gene: TRBD1
j_gene: TRBJ2-5
CDR3nt: TGCGCCAGCAGTGTACAGGGGGCCGAGACCCAGTACTTC
CDR3aa: CASSVQGAETQYF

v_gene: TRBV27
abundance: many
d_gene: TRBD2
j_gene: TRBJ2-3
CDR3nt: TGTGCCAGCAGTGGGACTAGCGGGGCTAGCACAGATACGCAGTATTTT
CDR3aa: CASSGTSGASTDTQYF

v_gene: TRBV10-2
abundance: many
d_gene: TRBD1
j_gene: TRBJ2-7
CDR3nt: TGCGCCAGCAGAACCGGGACAGGGGTCGAGGAGCAGTACTTC
CDR3aa: CASRTGTGVEEQYF

v_gene: TRBV6-1
abundance: many
d_gene: NA
j_gene: TRBJ1-1
CDR3nt: TGTGCCAGCAGTGAGCAAAAGGGAGCTTTCTTT
CDR3aa: CASSEQKGAFF

v_gene: TRBV27
abundance: NA
d_gene: TRBD1
j_gene: TRBJ2-7
CDR3nt: TGTGCCAGCAGTTACCGGGGGCCGGAGGCAGGGGGCCTCTACGAGCAGTACTTC
CDR3aa: CASSYRGPEAGGLYEQYF

v_gene: TRBV6-1
abundance: many
d_gene: NA
j_gene: TRBJ2-5
CDR3nt: TGTGCCAGCAGTAGTACTAGACTAGTCTTAGGGAAAGAGACCCAGTACTTC
CDR3aa: CASSSTRLVLGKETQYF

v_gene: TRBV27
abundance: many
d_gene: NA
j_gene: TRBJ2-3
CDR3nt: TGTGCCAGTTCCCTGACAGATGAAGATACGCAGTATTTT
CDR3aa: CASSLTDEDTQYF

v_gene: TRBV6-1
abundance: many
d_gene: NA
j_gene: TRBJ2-3
CDR3nt: TGTGCCAGCAGTGAAGGGTCAGTTAGAAGGATAGATACGCAGTATTTT
CDR3aa: CASSEGSVRRIDTQYF

v_gene: TRBV12-3/TRBV12-4
abundance: many
d_gene: TRBD1
j_gene: TRBJ1-1
CDR3nt: TGTGCCAGCAGCTGGAGACAGGGGGCCGACACTGAAGCTTTCTTT
CDR3aa: CASSWRQGADTEAFF